Below, 15 T cell receptor beta chains from the same sample are listed, as sequenced in a study of blood T cells in healthy people across ages. Using a J-beta primer mix together with a sample-barcoded 5' primer, a second PCR was run for about 7 to 12 cycles. A single record per CDR3 protein comes from TCRdb applying MiXCR to the 5' RACE reads. The table lists about 1.4 million distinct CDR3 sequences, roughly 60% of them singletons. The sample comprised blood. The source is a man between 18 and 35 years old in good health.

The chain recombines TRBV20-1 with TRBJ2-1; 7 bases line up with TRBD2. The CDR3 extends over 13 amino acids. The germline gives CDR1 DFQATT, CDR2 SNEGSKA (reference sequence). V lost 7 bases and J lost 9; bases outside the gene matches: 12. The CDR3 spells CSVQVVWGGEQFF. The CDR3 DNA follows: TGCAGTGTCCAAGTCGTTTGGGGGGGTGAGCAGTTCTTC.

The J gene is TRBJ1-2, the V gene TRBV29-1, with a tentative D call TRBD1 (5 bases). This CDR3 has 12 amino acids. V dropped 5 bases and J dropped 8 bases, with 15 bases sitting between them. Germline CDR1 is SQVTM and CDR2 is ANQGSEA. CDR3 sequence: CSVRIRAEGYTF. The CDR3 nucleotides read TGCAGCGTTAGGATCAGGGCGGAAGGCTACACCTTC.

This clonotype was recorded a few times. V usage is TRBV29-1 and J usage is TRBJ2-1, with D hard to call. In germline, CDR1 is SQVTM, CDR2 ANQGSEA. V lost 5 bases and J lost 2, with 13 bases in between. This CDR3 region has 14 residues. Written as DNA, the CDR3 is TGCAGCGTTAATGGAGTAGCCACCTACAATGAGCAGTTCTTC. It codes for CSVNGVATYNEQFF.

The rearrangement uses TRBV29-1 and TRBJ1-1; maybe TRBD1 (6 bases). CDR1 and CDR2 from the germline V gene are SQVTM and ANQGSEA. The CDR3 has 12 residues. CDR3 nucleotides: TGCAGTTGGGGGGCAACTGACACTGAAGCTTTCTTT. Encoded protein: CSWGATDTEAFF.

This clonotype was counted between two and nine times. The chain combines TRBV12-3 or TRBV12-4 with TRBJ2-4; D unresolved. V lost 6 bases and J lost 1, with 13 bases in between. The CDR3 covers 15 residues. The CDR3 protein is CASSLTVGAKNIQYF. The CDR3 region has the DNA TGTGCCAGCAGCCTGACTGTTGGGGCCAAAAACATTCAGTACTTC.

This clonotype was observed a few times. The rearrangement uses TRBV10-3 and TRBJ2-1, with a weak D call TRBD1 (5 bases). The V end lost 8 bases, the J end lost 1 base, and 15 bases lay between the germline ends. Germline V gives CDR1 ENHRY, CDR2 SYGVKD. CDR3 length: 15 amino acids. For the CDR3, the DNA is TGTGCCATCCGAGCGCAGGGTGGTTCCTACAATGAGCAGTTCTTC. It encodes CAIRAQGGSYNEQFF.

This clonotype was detected only a few times. The chain recombines TRBV27 with TRBJ2-1; TRBD1 matches 12 bases. V lost 5 bases to trimming and J lost 9 bases; unmatched junction nucleotides: 11. The CDR3 consists of 16 residues. From germline, CDR1 is MNHEY and CDR2 SMNVEV (reference sequence). CDR3 nucleotides: TGTGCCAGCAGTCGCCTGGGACAGGGGGCGCAGGGTGAGCAGTTCTTC. Amino acid sequence: CASSRLGQGAQGEQFF.

This sequence joins TRBV5-6 and TRBJ2-2; the D gene is possibly TRBD2 (6 bases). The ends were cut back, 4 bases at V and 6 bases at J, with 10 bases in the middle. The CDR3 consists of 13 residues. CDR1 SGHDT and CDR2 YYEEEE come from the germline V gene. CDR3 sequence reads: CASSPTSPGELFF. The CDR3 DNA reads as TGTGCCAGCAGCCCCACTAGCCCCGGGGAGCTGTTTTTT.

The V and J genes are TRBV20-1 and TRBJ2-7; D remains unclear. CDR3 length: 12 residues. Per germline, CDR1 DFQATT and CDR2 SNEGSKA (reference sequence). V lost 5 bases to trimming and J lost 1 base, with 9 bases between them. The CDR3 DNA reads TGCAGTGCTTGGACGGCTTCCTACGAGCAGTACTTC. Its protein product is CSAWTASYEQYF.

The chain combines TRBV28 with TRBJ2-7; TRBD1 aligns across 7 bases. Germline-derived CDR1 and CDR2 are MDHEN and SYDVKM. V dropped 2 bases and J dropped 1; count of bases not matched to a gene: 5. CDR3 length: 15 amino acids. This CDR3 reads CASSLKQGWSYEQYF. CDR3 coding DNA: TGTGCCAGCAGTTTAAAACAGGGGTGGTCCTACGAGCAGTACTTC.

This sequence joins TRBV5-1 and TRBJ1-2; D remains unclear. Trimming shortened V by 4 bases and J by 8 bases, and 15 bases separated the two germline ends. This CDR3 is 13 amino acids long. Germline V gene sequence: CDR1 SGHRS, CDR2 YFSETQ. For the CDR3, the DNA is TGCGCCAGCAGCAAGCGGACCCGGGAAGGCTACACCTTC. This codes for CASSKRTREGYTF.

The chain joins TRBV6-5 to TRBJ2-3; 7 positions match TRBD2. In germline, CDR1 is MNHEY, CDR2 SVGAGI. This CDR3 region has 14 residues. V lost 7 bases, J lost 2 bases, and 6 bases stayed unmatched. In DNA, the CDR3 is TGTGCCAGCAAGGAGGCGGGGGACACAGATACGCAGTATTTT. Translated: CASKEAGDTDTQYF.

This chain uses TRBV29-1 with TRBJ2-1; possible D gene TRBD2, 6 bases. Germline-derived CDR1 and CDR2 are SQVTM and ANQGSEA. CDR3 length: 13 amino acids. The V gene lost 4 bases and the J gene lost 2 bases, with 9 bases spanning the gap. DNA for the CDR3: TGCAGCGTTGTTCTAGCGCCCTACAATGAGCAGTTCTTC. It encodes CSVVLAPYNEQFF.

The chain couples TRBV29-1 to TRBJ1-4, with D unclear. Trimming took 6 bases from V and 1 from J, leaving 6 bases between them. Germline V gives CDR1 SQVTM, CDR2 ANQGSEA. This CDR3 comprises 12 residues. CDR3 in DNA: TGCAGCGTCGGGATAACTAATGAAAAACTGTTTTTT. Amino acid sequence: CSVGITNEKLFF.

This clonotype was observed a single time. V is TRBV28 and J is TRBJ2-5; D is undetermined. Germline V gene sequence: CDR1 MDHEN, CDR2 SYDVKM. The CDR3 covers 13 residues. Trimming pared 7 bases from V and 5 bases from J, leaving 14 bases between. The CDR3 sequence: CASTQLGWETQYF. DNA for the CDR3: TGTGCCAGCACGCAATTGGGTTGGGAGACCCAGTACTTC.